These 9 T cell receptor beta chains were sequenced from one sample in a study of blood T cell repertoires in COVID-19. Clones were read by immunoSEQ multiplex PCR, and TCRdb kept only the in-frame ones, dropping some. The table has a few hundred thousand clones, about 87% seen once. The sequenced material came from peripheral blood. Every receptor here comes from a man aged 55-75 years who had recovered from COVID-19.

The chain is built from TRBV24-1 and TRBJ1-1; D gene unclear. This CDR3 spans 13 amino acids. The V end lost 3 bases, the J end lost 7 bases, and 11 bases lay between the germline ends. CDR1 and CDR2 (germline): KGHDR, SFDVKD. For the CDR3, the DNA is TGTGCCACCAGTGATAGTGGAGGGAATGAAGCTTTCTTT. It is translated as CATSDSGGNEAFF.

This chain links TRBV7-8 with TRBJ2-6; the D is unclear. Germline CDR1 reads SGHVS; CDR2 reads FQNEAQ. The CDR3 consists of 15 residues. The V end was cut by 5 bases, the J end by 0 bases, with 8 bases between. The CDR3 reads CASSPQNSGANVLTF. The CDR3 nucleotides read TGTGCCAGCAGCCCTCAGAACTCTGGGGCCAACGTCCTGACTTTC.

The genes are TRBV2 and TRBJ1-4; TRBD1 is a possible D gene (5 bases). Germline V lookup: CDR1 SNHLY, CDR2 FYNNEI. The CDR3 extends over 14 amino acids. V lost 3 bases, J lost 5 bases, and 10 bases lay in between. The DNA of the CDR3 is TGTGCCAGCAGTGACCGGCGGGGGAATGAAAAACTGTTTTTT. Its translation is CASSDRRGNEKLFF.

The V call is TRBV27, the J call TRBJ2-5, with TRBD2 matching over 10 bases. CDR1 is MNHEY, CDR2 SMNVEV, per germline (reference sequence). The ends lost 3 bases at V and 5 bases at J; junction bases unmatched: 9. CDR3 size: 16 residues. CDR3 DNA: TGTGCCAGCAGTTTCCTAGCGGGGGCCCCCGGGGAGACCCAGTACTTC. This translates into CASSFLAGAPGETQYF.

The genes are TRBV21-1 and TRBJ1-4. TRBV21-1 is a pseudogene. CDR3 length: 18 amino acids. CDR3: CASSKRSRWFSLCEKLFF. The CDR3 DNA reads TGTGCCAGCAGCAAAAGAAGTCGTTGGTTTTCTCTATGTGAAAAACTGTTTTTT.

This chain links TRBV23-1 with TRBJ2-3; tentative D call: TRBD1 (6 bases). TRBV23-1 is treated as an ORF (open reading frame) with a function not yet certain. The CDR3 consists of 15 residues. Deletions cut 7 bases from V and 2 bases from J, with 16 bases between. The CDR3 loop is CASTRLDSNTDTQYF. CDR3 nucleotides: TGCGCCAGCACACGCTTGGACAGCAACACAGATACGCAGTATTTT.

This chain joins TRBV18 and TRBJ2-7; 10 bases map to TRBD1. Germline lookup yields CDR1 KGHSH and CDR2 LQKENI. CDR3 length: 15 residues. V was clipped by 5 bases and J by 2 bases; unmatched bases: 6. The CDR3 sequence: CASSYSGQGPYEQYF. CDR3 nucleotides: TGTGCCAGCTCATACTCGGGACAGGGGCCCTACGAGCAGTACTTC.

The chain recombines TRBV27 with TRBJ2-3; D perhaps matches TRBD1 (5 bases). V lost 5 bases and J lost 2, with 14 bases in between. The germline V gene has CDR1 MNHEY and CDR2 SMNVEV (reference sequence). The CDR3 has 15 amino acids. CDR3 sequence: CASSPQRQITDTQYF. The CDR3 region has the DNA TGTGCCAGCAGTCCTCAACGACAGATCACAGATACGCAGTATTTT.

The chain uses TRBV10-3 and TRBJ1-5, with D perhaps TRBD1 (5 bases). Trimming pared 0 bases from V and 1 base from J, leaving 10 bases between. This CDR3 has 16 residues. The germline V gene has CDR1 ENHRY and CDR2 SYGVKD. CDR3 sequence reads: CAISESTGVSNQPQHF. CDR3 in DNA: TGTGCCATCAGTGAGTCGACGGGGGTGAGCAATCAGCCCCAGCATTTT.